This T cell receptor beta chain is drawn from a study of blood T cell repertoires in COVID-19. The data were produced by immunoSEQ multiplex PCR, yet TCRdb's version contains in-frame clones alone and is incomplete. The sample contains 220,000 or so clones, about 83% of which appear only once. The CDR3 spans 12 residues. V was pared by 3 bases and J by 3 bases, with 2 bases between. The source material was PBMCs or T cells enriched from blood (not recorded which). The V gene is TRBV12-3 or TRBV12-4, the J gene TRBJ2-2; D is undetermined. The receptor was derived from a woman in her 40s who had recovered from COVID-19. The CDR3 region is CASSFYTGELFF. CDR3 coding DNA: TGTGCCAGCAGTTTCTACACCGGGGAGCTGTTTTTT.